This TCR beta chain was captured in a study of persistence of HIV-infected CD4 T cells. As for the study in general: CD4+ T cells responding to CMV or HIV-1 Gag were isolated.

Cells were stimulated with overlapping HIV-1 Gag 15-mer peptides. Sorted nonresponding memory CD4+ T cells were CD40L-negative, CD69-negative, CD45RO-high. Plasma HIV-1 RNA stayed below 50 copies/mL for at least 4 years. Stimulated PBMCs had first been depleted of CD8+ T cells. CD8-depleted PBMCs were stimulated 15 to 20 hours with anti-CD28/CD49d costimulation, CD40-blocking antibody and enfuvirtide. Germline V gives CDR1 MDHEN, CDR2 SYDVKM. The length of the CDR3 is 11 residues. This was the immunoSEQ version 4 assay in survey mode. Method: immunoSEQ multiplex PCR; TCRdb's copy keeps in-frame clones and lacks some. The data contain 64,000 or so clones, 65% to 75% of them singletons. A note on this clone: The antigen is unknown. A junction boundary mismatches the germline segment, possibly from a read error.

The sequence was collected from an adult man with HIV who was CMV-seropositive. The sequences come from CD4+ T cells sorted from PBMCs after roughly 18-hour stimulation, collected from a patient who received antiretroviral therapy. This chain links TRBV28 with TRBJ2-7, with D possibly being TRBD1 (6 bases). In DNA, the CDR3 is TGTGCCAGCAGTTCCTTGACAGGAGAGTTTTTC. Amino acids: CASSSLTGEFF.